The 2 T cell receptor beta chains listed next were all sequenced from one sample in a study of cytomegalovirus exposure and HLA in healthy donors. Primers for the PCR totalled 60 Vbeta and 13 Jbeta. Profiled with immunoSEQ multiplex PCR; TCRdb holds only in-frame clones, not every one. The repertoire holds approximately 150,000 clones, with approximately 84% as singletons. Sequencing input: PBMCs. Receptors originate from a girl aged 10-17 years in good health and CMV-seropositive.

The CDR3 spells CASSTPTSGTGYNEQFF. The DNA of the CDR3 is TGTGCCAGCAGTACCCCGACATCCGGGACAGGGTACAATGAGCAGTTCTTC. The chain uses TRBV27 and TRBJ2-1; 9 bases fit TRBD1. V shed 5 bases, J shed 4 bases, and the junction held 12 bases outside the gene matches. Germline V gene data show CDR1 as MNHEY and CDR2 as SMNVEV (reference sequence). CDR3 length equals 17 residues.

V is TRBV19 and J is TRBJ2-1; TRBD1 agrees at 7 bases. CDR1 and CDR2 from the germline V gene are LNHDA and SQIVND (reference sequence). J gave up 0 bases and V 4 bases, and 6 bases lay outside the gene matches. The CDR3 length is 16 residues. CDR3 nucleotides: TGTGCCAGTAGTACCGAGACAGGGAGCTCCTACAATGAGCAGTTCTTC. Protein sequence: CASSTETGSSYNEQFF.